These 9 T cell receptor beta chains came from one sample sequenced in a study of blood T cell repertoires in COVID-19. Method: immunoSEQ multiplex PCR; TCRdb's copy keeps in-frame clones and lacks some. The table shows tens of thousands of clones, with about 88% occurring only once. Sample: peripheral blood. The source is a human donor in a cohort sampled during active COVID-19.

V usage is TRBV4-1 and J usage is TRBJ2-2; 8 nucleotides agree with TRBD1. Trimming took 0 bases from V and 3 from J; bases not matched to a gene: 6. Germline V gives CDR1 MGHRA, CDR2 YSYEKL. The CDR3 sequence is 17 residues long. The DNA for the CDR3 is TGCGCCAGCAGCCAAGACGGGCAGGGGGCGGACACCGGGGAGCTGTTTTTT. Its translation: CASSQDGQGADTGELFF.

The rearrangement links TRBV2 to TRBJ2-3; a weak D match, TRBD2 (6 bases). The CDR3 sequence is 17 residues long. Germline V gene data show CDR1 as SNHLY and CDR2 as FYNNEI. V lost 5 bases and J 2 bases, leaving 20 bases between the germline ends. The CDR3 reads CASSKAGIAVYTDTQYF. Written as DNA, the CDR3 is TGTGCCAGCAGTAAGGCCGGGATAGCGGTATACACAGATACGCAGTATTTT.

The J gene is TRBJ2-4, the V gene TRBV15; the D is unclear. The ends were cut back, 5 bases at V and 6 bases at J, with 14 bases in the middle. This CDR3 has 14 residues. Germline CDR1 and CDR2: LNHNV and YYDKDF (reference sequence). CDR3 coding DNA: TGTGCCACCAGCCCCGCGAGGCGAAGAAACATTCAGTACTTC. This sequence encodes CATSPARRRNIQYF. Supplemented by reference TRBV15 and TRBJ2-4, the full variable domain reads DAMVIQNPRYQVTQFGKPVTLSCSQTLNHNVMYWYQQKSSQAPKLLFHYYDKDFNNEADTPDNFQSRRPNTSFCFLDIRSPGLGDTAMYLCATSPARRRNIQYFGAGTRLSVL.

The chain couples TRBV6-1 to TRBJ2-4, with D perhaps TRBD1 (5 bases). This CDR3 is built from 14 residues. Trimming pared 2 bases from V and 6 bases from J, leaving 11 bases between. Germline values: CDR1 MNHNS, CDR2 SASEGT. In DNA, the CDR3 is TGTGCCAGCAGTGAACAGGGCTTTCGAAACATTCAGTACTTC. Its protein is CASSEQGFRNIQYF.

The rearrangement links TRBV11-2 to TRBJ2-2; perhaps TRBD2 as D (6 bases). V shed 1 base and J shed 4 bases, with 16 bases lying between them. This CDR3 spans 17 amino acids. In germline, CDR1 is SGHAT, CDR2 FQNNGV. This chain's CDR3 is CASSLASGSSVTGELFF. The CDR3 DNA follows: TGTGCCAGCAGCTTAGCAAGCGGGTCGTCGGTCACCGGGGAGCTGTTTTTT. The complete variable domain, with remaining parts taken from reference TRBV11-2 and TRBJ2-2, reads EAGVAQSPRYKIIEKRQSVAFWCNPISGHATLYWYQQILGQGPKLLIQFQNNGVVDDSQLPKDRFSAERLKGVDSTLKIQPAKLEDSAVYLCASSLASGSSVTGELFFGEGSRLTVL.

The rearrangement links TRBV2 to TRBJ2-3, with TRBD2 identical over 9 bases. V was pared by 2 bases and J by 1 base, with 10 bases of the junction left unmatched. Per germline, CDR1 SNHLY and CDR2 FYNNEI. There are 18 residues in the CDR3. CDR3 DNA sequence: TGTGCCAGCAGTGAACTGCGGGGGGGCCGGAAAGGCACAGATACGCAGTATTTT. It specifies CASSELRGGRKGTDTQYF.

The sample holds one count of this clone. The J gene is TRBJ1-2, the V gene TRBV7-2; D might be TRBD1 (5 bases). The CDR3 spans 18 residues. V was trimmed by 0 bases and J by 1 base, leaving 18 bases between them. The germline V gene has CDR1 SGHTA and CDR2 FQGNSA. CDR3 DNA: TGTGCCAGCAGCTTAGCCAGGGTCTCTTGGCAGGTTAACTATGGCTACACCTTC. Amino acid sequence: CASSLARVSWQVNYGYTF. Full variable domain (remainder filled in from reference TRBV7-2 and TRBJ1-2): GAGVSQSPSNKVTEKGKDVELRCDPISGHTALYWYRQSLGQGLEFLIYFQGNSAPDKSGLPSDRFSAERTGGSVSTLTIQRTQQEDSAVYLCASSLARVSWQVNYGYTFGSGTRLTVV.

The chain has TRBV18 and TRBJ2-3; TRBD2 matches at 11 bases. This CDR3 has 15 amino acids. CDR1 and CDR2 (germline): KGHSH, LQKENI. Trimming removed 4 bases from V and 2 bases from J; junction bases left unmatched: 2. CDR3 region: CASSLAGGSTDTQYF. CDR3 nucleotide sequence: TGTGCCAGCTCACTAGCGGGAGGGTCCACAGATACGCAGTATTTT.

Only a few counts were recorded for this clone. This chain joins TRBV11-2 and TRBJ2-7; 10 bases agree with TRBD1. The CDR3 runs to 14 residues. Germline lookup yields CDR1 SGHAT and CDR2 FQNNGV. Trimming at V came to 5 bases and at J to 3 bases, leaving 4 bases not matched to a gene. The CDR3 region is CASSLGQGGYEQYF. In nucleotides, the CDR3 is TGTGCCAGCAGCCTCGGACAGGGGGGCTACGAGCAGTACTTC.